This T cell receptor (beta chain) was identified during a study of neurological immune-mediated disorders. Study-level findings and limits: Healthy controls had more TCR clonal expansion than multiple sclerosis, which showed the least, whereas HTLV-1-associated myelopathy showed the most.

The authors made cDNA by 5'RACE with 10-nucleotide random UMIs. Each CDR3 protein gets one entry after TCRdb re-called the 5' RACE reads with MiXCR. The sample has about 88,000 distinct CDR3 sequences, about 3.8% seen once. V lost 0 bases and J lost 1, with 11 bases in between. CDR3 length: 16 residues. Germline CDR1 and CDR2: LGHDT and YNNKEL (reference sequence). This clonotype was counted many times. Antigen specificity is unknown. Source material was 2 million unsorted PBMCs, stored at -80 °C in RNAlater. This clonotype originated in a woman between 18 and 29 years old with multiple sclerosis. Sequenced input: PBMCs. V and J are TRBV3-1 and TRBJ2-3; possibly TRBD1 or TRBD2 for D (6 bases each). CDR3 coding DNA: TGTGCCAGCAGCCAAGAATTCGGGGGCCGCACAGATACGCAGTATTTT. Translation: CASSQEFGGRTDTQYF.